This TCR beta chain was sequenced in a study of early T cells in non-severe SARS-CoV-2 infection. About the study: Unpaired chains resulted from sequencing bulk RNA of unsorted whole blood. Study observations and caveats: The study's VDJdb matching favored anti-spike CD8 responses and missed private and CD4 specificities.

This clonotype was recorded at least ten times. Its specificity is unknown. CDR3 length equals 12 residues. Germline-derived CDR1 and CDR2 are SNHLY and FYNNEI. V gave up 6 bases and J gave up 5 bases, with 7 bases separating them. The TCR library protocol attached unique molecular identifiers to the individual cDNA molecules. TCRdb itself ran the 5' RACE reads through MiXCR, one entry per CDR3 protein. The sample records 60,000 or so distinct CDR3 sequences, approximately 12% being singletons. Input material: whole blood. The chain uses TRBV2 and TRBJ2-2, with D possibly being TRBD2 (5 bases). The source of this sequence is an adult who was a healthcare worker with PCR-confirmed SARS-CoV-2 infection or an uninfected control (not recorded which). CDR3 loop: CASRLETGELFF. Here the CDR3 DNA reads TGTGCCAGCAGACTAGAGACCGGGGAGCTGTTTTTT.